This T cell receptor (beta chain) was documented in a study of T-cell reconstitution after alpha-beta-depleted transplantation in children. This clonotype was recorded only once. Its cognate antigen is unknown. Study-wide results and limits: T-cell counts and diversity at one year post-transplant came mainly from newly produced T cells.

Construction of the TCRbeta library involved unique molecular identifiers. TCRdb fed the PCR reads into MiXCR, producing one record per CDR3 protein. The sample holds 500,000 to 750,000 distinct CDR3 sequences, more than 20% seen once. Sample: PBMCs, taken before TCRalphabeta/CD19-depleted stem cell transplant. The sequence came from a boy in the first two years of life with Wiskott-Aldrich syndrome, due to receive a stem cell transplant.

CDR3 in DNA: TGCGCCAGCAGCAGAAGCCCGGGACAGGGAGGGGACGAGCAGTACTTC. Translation gives CASSRSPGQGGDEQYF. J is TRBJ2-7 and V is TRBV5-1; 9 bases line up with TRBD1. This CDR3 is 16 amino acids long. With 4 bases clipped from V and 5 bases from J, the junction kept 13 bases outside the gene matches. Per germline, CDR1 SGHRS and CDR2 YFSETQ. Full variable domain (missing parts from reference TRBV5-1 and TRBJ2-7): KAGVTQTPRYLIKTRGQQVTLSCSPISGHRSVSWYQQTPGQGLQFLFEYFSETQRNKGNFPGRFSGRQFSNSRSEMNVSTLELGDSALYLCASSRSPGQGGDEQYFGPGTRLTVT.